This TCR beta chain was documented in a study of CD8+ T cells in alopecia areata. Sequencing relied on a cDNA template that was reverse transcribed from extracted RNA. Measured with immunoSEQ multiplex PCR; TCRdb has only the in-frame clones, and not every one. The sample comprises some 240,000 clones, about 50% of which are singletons, and about 1.4% rests with the top ten. J was trimmed by 4 bases and V by 5 bases; bases with no gene match: 5. CDR3 length: 13 residues. Per the germline V gene, CDR1 is SQVTM and CDR2 is ANQGSEA. Specified treatment: oral pan-JAK inhibitor, 5-10 mg twice daily. Collection of lesional scalp punch biopsies and peripheral blood was performed in alopecia areata patients.

The V gene is TRBV29-1, the J gene TRBJ1-1; TRBD1 aligns across 9 bases. The sample consisted of CD4+ T cells sorted from blood, taken at week 4, from a patient treated with tofacitinib. This receptor was identified in a human donor with alopecia areata. The CDR3 is CSVQTGGGTEAFF. CDR3 in DNA: TGCAGCGTTCAGACAGGGGGTGGCACTGAAGCTTTCTTT.